Presented here are 4 T cell receptor beta chains from one specimen sequenced in a study of shared clonotypes between healthy human individuals. Sequencing was performed with immunoSEQ multiplex PCR; in TCRdb, only in-frame clones are kept and a portion is missing. Found here are about 2.3 million clones, 85% to 95% of them singletons; the top ten hold around 0.4%. The specimen was naive CD4+ T cells from PBMCs. Stated subset: CD45RA+ positively selected. The receptors here all came from a young man in good health. Some clones in this sample may be carry-over from other donors' samples.

In DNA, the CDR3 is TGTGCCAGCAGAACCCAGGGGCTCGGGTCAGATACGCAGTATTTT. This translates into CASRTQGLGSDTQYF. The V call is TRBV28, the J call TRBJ2-3; perhaps TRBD1 as D (6 bases). This CDR3 comprises 15 residues. Germline V gene lookup returns CDR1 MDHEN and CDR2 SYDVKM. V was pared by 6 bases and J by 4 bases, with 17 bases between.

This CDR3 is CASSLTPGGNTEAFF. CDR3 coding DNA: TGTGCCAGCAGTTTAACGCCGGGGGGAAACACTGAAGCTTTCTTT. This chain joins TRBV27 and TRBJ1-1; TRBD1 might be the D (5 bases). The CDR3 consists of 15 residues. V lost 2 bases, J lost 2 bases, and 12 bases lay in between. Germline V CDR1 and CDR2: MNHEY, SMNVEV (reference sequence).

The genes are TRBV6-5 and TRBJ2-7; D possibly corresponds to TRBD1 (5 bases). Deletions cut 4 bases from V and 3 bases from J, with 16 bases between. CDR3 length equals 15 residues. Germline values: CDR1 MNHEY, CDR2 SVGAGI. The CDR3 region is CASSSTRTRDYEQYF. The CDR3 nucleotides read TGTGCCAGCAGTTCGACGCGAACCAGGGACTACGAGCAGTACTTC.

The chain carries TRBV7-3 and TRBJ2-2, with D possibly TRBD1 on 5 matching bases. The CDR3 is 16 residues long. Germline V gene data show CDR1 as SGHTA and CDR2 as FQGTGA. Trimming removed 5 bases at V and 0 bases at J, with 13 bases between. CDR3: CASSIRQPTNTGELFF. CDR3 DNA sequence: TGTGCCAGCAGCATACGACAGCCTACGAACACCGGGGAGCTGTTTTTT.